These T cell receptor beta chains were read from a single sample in a study of blood T cell repertoires in COVID-19. Method: immunoSEQ multiplex PCR; TCRdb's copy keeps in-frame clones and lacks some. Found here are 150,000 to 200,000 clones, under 90% of them singletons; the top ten hold about a sixth. The sequenced material came from PBMCs or T cells enriched from blood (not recorded which). All receptors derive from a man aged 60 to 75 who had recovered from COVID-19. The CDR3 runs from the conserved cysteine through the conserved F or W. Each record gives: D gene, V gene, J gene, CDR3 DNA, CDR3 protein. The D gene is left open where the match is weak.

d_call: -
v_call: TRBV6-5
j_call: TRBJ2-1
cdr3_nt: TGTGCCAGCAATCGCGGGGCCTACAATGAGCAGTTCTTC
cdr3_aa: CASNRGAYNEQFF

d_call: TRBD1
v_call: TRBV18
j_call: TRBJ2-7
cdr3_nt: TGTGCCAGCTCACCACCTTCCGTCACGACAGGGGGCCGGTACGAGCAGTACTTC
cdr3_aa: CASSPPSVTTGGRYEQYF

d_call: TRBD2
v_call: TRBV27
j_call: TRBJ2-3
cdr3_nt: TGTGCCAGCAGCCGCCTGGGGGGAGGGGTTTGGGGTACAGATACGCAGTATTTT
cdr3_aa: CASSRLGGGVWGTDTQYF

d_call: -
v_call: TRBV7-8
j_call: TRBJ2-3
cdr3_nt: TGTGCCAGCAAGGCGGGGTTGGCAGATACGCAGTATTTT
cdr3_aa: CASKAGLADTQYF

d_call: TRBD1
v_call: TRBV12-3/TRBV12-4
j_call: TRBJ2-4
cdr3_nt: TGTGCCAGCAGTTTTCGGACAGGGGACGTTCAGTACTTC
cdr3_aa: CASSFRTGDVQYF

d_call: -
v_call: TRBV24-1
j_call: TRBJ2-1
cdr3_nt: TGTGCCACCAGTGATACCGGGACACGGTCCTACAATGAGCAGTTCTTC
cdr3_aa: CATSDTGTRSYNEQFF

d_call: -
v_call: TRBV5-1
j_call: TRBJ1-1
cdr3_nt: TGCGCCAGCAGCTTGGAGGCAGGGGTGAGCACTGAAGCTTTCTTT
cdr3_aa: CASSLEAGVSTEAFF

d_call: -
v_call: TRBV6-5
j_call: TRBJ2-1
cdr3_nt: TGTGCCAGCAGCCTAACACAGAGCTCCTACAATGAGCAGTTCTTC
cdr3_aa: CASSLTQSSYNEQFF

d_call: -
v_call: TRBV2
j_call: TRBJ1-2
cdr3_nt: TGTGCCAGCAGTGTCCGTTTGAGGGATGGCTACACCTTC
cdr3_aa: CASSVRLRDGYTF

d_call: -
v_call: TRBV5-6
j_call: TRBJ2-5
cdr3_nt: TGTGCCAGCAGCTTGCCCGGGGACACGGAGACCCAGTACTTC
cdr3_aa: CASSLPGDTETQYF

d_call: -
v_call: TRBV10-1
j_call: TRBJ1-2
cdr3_nt: TGCGCCAGCGAAACCCAGGGGCCTTATGGCTACACCTTC
cdr3_aa: CASETQGPYGYTF

d_call: TRBD1
v_call: TRBV5-4
j_call: TRBJ2-7
cdr3_nt: TGTGCCAGCAGCTTTGGGGGGACAGGGGTCGCCTACGAGCAGTACTTC
cdr3_aa: CASSFGGTGVAYEQYF

d_call: TRBD1
v_call: TRBV5-4
j_call: TRBJ1-1
cdr3_nt: TGTGCCAGCAGCTTGGGGGCCAGGGGGTCGACACCTGAAGCTTTCTTT
cdr3_aa: CASSLGARGSTPEAFF

d_call: TRBD2
v_call: TRBV7-9
j_call: TRBJ2-4
cdr3_nt: TGTGCCAGCAGCGAAGGGACTAGCGGAAGGTTAAACATTCAGTACTTC
cdr3_aa: CASSEGTSGRLNIQYF

d_call: -
v_call: TRBV7-2
j_call: TRBJ2-5
cdr3_nt: TGTGCCAGCAGCTTAGTGGGCCAGTACCAAGAGACCCAGTACTTC
cdr3_aa: CASSLVGQYQETQYF

d_call: TRBD2
v_call: TRBV5-4
j_call: TRBJ2-7
cdr3_nt: TGTGCCAGCACTCTAGCGGGGGGGACCTCCTACGAGCAGTACTTC
cdr3_aa: CASTLAGGTSYEQYF

d_call: -
v_call: TRBV21-1
j_call: TRBJ1-5
cdr3_nt: TGTGCCAGCAGCAAAGCTTTAGAGACAGGACTTAGCAATCAGCCCCAGCATTTT
cdr3_aa: CASSKALETGLSNQPQHF

d_call: -
v_call: TRBV28
j_call: TRBJ1-2
cdr3_nt: TGTGCCAGCAGTTCGAAACTGGGAGTACCCAGGGGCTACACCTTC
cdr3_aa: CASSSKLGVPRGYTF

d_call: TRBD1
v_call: TRBV29-1
j_call: TRBJ1-4
cdr3_nt: TGCAGCGTTGTCACAGGGGGTGGCGAAAAACTGTTTTTT
cdr3_aa: CSVVTGGGEKLFF

d_call: TRBD1
v_call: TRBV7-9
j_call: TRBJ2-7
cdr3_nt: TGTGCCAGCAGCTTAGGGACAGGCTTCTACGAGCAGTACTTC
cdr3_aa: CASSLGTGFYEQYF

d_call: -
v_call: TRBV3-1/TRBV3-2
j_call: TRBJ2-7
cdr3_nt: TGTGCCAGCAGCCGCGGGGGCGCCCAGAACGAGCAGTACTTC
cdr3_aa: CASSRGGAQNEQYF

d_call: -
v_call: TRBV6-4
j_call: TRBJ1-5
cdr3_nt: TGTGCCAGCAGTCTTAATACGGATCAGCCCCAGCATTTT
cdr3_aa: CASSLNTDQPQHF

d_call: TRBD1
v_call: TRBV28
j_call: TRBJ1-5
cdr3_nt: TGTGCCAGTCACAGGGGAAGGGATCAGCCCCAGCATTTT
cdr3_aa: CASHRGRDQPQHF

d_call: -
v_call: TRBV19
j_call: TRBJ2-3
cdr3_nt: TGTGCCAGTAAAACCCCAGGCACAGATACGCAGTATTTT
cdr3_aa: CASKTPGTDTQYF

d_call: TRBD1
v_call: TRBV11-2
j_call: TRBJ1-2
cdr3_nt: TGTGCCAGCAGCTTAGATCCGACAGGGTACGCGAGGAGTGATGGCTACACCTTC
cdr3_aa: CASSLDPTGYARSDGYTF

d_call: -
v_call: TRBV28
j_call: TRBJ2-3
cdr3_nt: TGTGCCAGCAGTTTAGGGGCGGGGTGGGGCACAGATACGCAGTATTTT
cdr3_aa: CASSLGAGWGTDTQYF

d_call: -
v_call: TRBV2
j_call: TRBJ1-6
cdr3_nt: TGTGCCAGCAGAGGGGAATATAATTCACCCCTCCACTTT
cdr3_aa: CASRGEYNSPLHF